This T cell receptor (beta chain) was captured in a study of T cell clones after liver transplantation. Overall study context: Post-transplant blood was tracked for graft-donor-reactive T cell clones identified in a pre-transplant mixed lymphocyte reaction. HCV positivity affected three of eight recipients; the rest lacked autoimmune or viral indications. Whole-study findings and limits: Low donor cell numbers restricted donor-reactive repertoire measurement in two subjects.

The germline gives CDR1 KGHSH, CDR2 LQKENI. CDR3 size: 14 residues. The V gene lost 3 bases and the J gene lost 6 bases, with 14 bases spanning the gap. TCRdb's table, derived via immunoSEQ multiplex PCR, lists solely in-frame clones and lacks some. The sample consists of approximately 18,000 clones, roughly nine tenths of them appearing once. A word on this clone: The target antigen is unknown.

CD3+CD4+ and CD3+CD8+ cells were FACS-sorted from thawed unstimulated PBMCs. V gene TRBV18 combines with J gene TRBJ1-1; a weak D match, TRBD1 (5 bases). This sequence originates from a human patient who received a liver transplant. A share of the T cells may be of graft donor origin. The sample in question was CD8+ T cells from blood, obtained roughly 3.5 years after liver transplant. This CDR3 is CASSPTPGYAEAFF. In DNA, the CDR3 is TGTGCCAGCTCACCGACCCCAGGGTACGCTGAAGCTTTCTTT.